One and the same sample provided the 16 T cell receptor beta chains below, sequenced in a study of T cell changes during pregnancy in multiple sclerosis. Assay: immunoSEQ multiplex PCR; the TCRdb copy retains only in-frame clones and omits some. The sample includes tens of thousands of clones, about 96% of them seen just once. The starting material was CD8+ T cells from peripheral blood mononuclear cells, obtained after pregnancy. The source of these receptors is a female donor with multiple sclerosis, enrolled in a pregnancy study.

This rearrangement joins TRBV5-4 to TRBJ2-1, with 11 bases lining up with TRBD1. Looked up from germline, CDR1 is SGHNT and CDR2 is YYREEE (reference sequence). This CDR3 spans 15 amino acids. J gave up 8 bases and V 4 bases, and 8 bases lay outside the gene matches. The CDR3 spells CASSASGQGVYEQFF. For the CDR3, the DNA is TGTGCCAGCAGCGCCTCGGGACAGGGGGTATATGAGCAGTTCTTC. Full variable domain (missing parts from reference TRBV5-4 and TRBJ2-1): ETGVTQSPTHLIKTRGQQVTLRCSSQSGHNTVSWYQQALGQGPQFIFQYYREEENGRGNFPPRFSGLQFPNYSSELNVNALELDDSALYLCASSASGQGVYEQFFGPGTRLTVL.

This clone was recorded once. J is TRBJ2-7 and V is TRBV4-1; no definite D call. Trimming removed 1 base at V and 11 bases at J, with 9 bases between. Per the germline V gene, CDR1 is MGHRA and CDR2 is YSYEKL. This CDR3 is built from 11 residues. The CDR3 DNA is TGCGCCAGCAGCCAAGGGCTAGAGGAGTACTTC. Its translation is CASSQGLEEYF.

The V and J genes are TRBV28 and TRBJ2-5; D unresolved. Germline-derived CDR1 and CDR2 are MDHEN and SYDVKM. There are 15 residues in the CDR3. Trimming removed 5 bases at V and 2 bases at J, with 15 bases between. CDR3: CASSHSRDGQETQYF. CDR3 coding DNA: TGTGCCAGCAGTCACAGCCGCGATGGGCAAGAGACCCAGTACTTC.

The chain joins TRBV6-5 to TRBJ2-5; the D is unclear. The germline V and J ends were trimmed by 2 bases and 2 bases, with 12 bases remaining between them. Germline V gives CDR1 MNHEY, CDR2 SVGAGI. The CDR3 runs 15 residues. CDR3 in amino acids: CASSYMGSSQETQYF. CDR3 DNA sequence: TGTGCCAGCAGTTACATGGGCAGTTCGCAAGAGACCCAGTACTTC.

The chain joins TRBV27 to TRBJ1-1; D possibly corresponds to TRBD1 (6 bases). The CDR3 is 15 residues long. Looked up from germline, CDR1 is MNHEY and CDR2 is SMNVEV (reference sequence). V was clipped by 7 bases and J by 1 base, with 16 bases between them. The CDR3 spells CASTPWMGANTEAFF. CDR3 in DNA: TGTGCCAGCACTCCCTGGATGGGGGCGAACACTGAAGCTTTCTTT.

This rearrangement joins TRBV5-1 to TRBJ2-4; TRBD2 matches 9 bases. V was pared by 3 bases and J by 5 bases, with 12 bases of the junction left unmatched. The CDR3 extends over 17 amino acids. Germline CDR1 and CDR2: SGHRS and YFSETQ. The CDR3 DNA is TGCGCCAGCAGCTCCTTTGTGGCGGGAGGGCCTGAAAACATTCAGTACTTC. Protein: CASSSFVAGGPENIQYF.

The gene calls are TRBV10-3 and TRBJ1-2; D not certain. V lost 10 bases, J lost 6 bases, and 18 bases lay in between. The CDR3 loop spans 13 amino acids. CDR1 ENHRY and CDR2 SYGVKD come from the germline V gene. CDR3 region: CATLRSDIDGYTF. The CDR3 DNA sequence: TGTGCCACCTTGAGAAGTGACATAGATGGCTACACCTTC.

This chain links TRBV27 with TRBJ2-1; 10 bases map to TRBD2. Germline assignment: CDR1 MNHEY and CDR2 SMNVEV (reference sequence). This CDR3 spans 15 amino acids. With 5 bases clipped from V and 3 bases from J, the junction kept 4 bases outside the gene matches. This chain's CDR3 is CASSLAGVNYNEQFF. CDR3 coding DNA: TGTGCCAGCAGTCTAGCGGGAGTTAACTACAATGAGCAGTTCTTC.

This rearrangement joins TRBV4-2 to TRBJ2-7; D remains ambiguous. Germline loops: CDR1 LGHNA, CDR2 YNFKEQ. CDR3 length equals 13 residues. V lost 1 base and J lost 0, with 4 bases in between. The CDR3 here is CASSQGHSYEQYF. The DNA for the CDR3 is TGTGCCAGCAGCCAAGGTCACTCCTACGAGCAGTACTTC.

On this clone: An end of the junction differs from the germline gene, which may be a read error. The chain employs TRBV7-7 and TRBJ2-7; perhaps TRBD2 as D (5 bases). This CDR3 has 13 residues. Germline assignment: CDR1 SSHAT and CDR2 FNYEAQ (reference sequence). CDR3 DNA: TGTGCTAGCAGCCCCGGAGGCCCCTACGAGCAGTACTTC. Translated: CASSPGGPYEQYF.

The chain has TRBV27 and TRBJ2-2, with 7 bases fitting TRBD1. This CDR3 contains 14 residues. Germline CDR1 and CDR2: MNHEY and SMNVEV (reference sequence). Trimming at V came to 6 bases and at J to 4 bases, leaving 5 bases not matched to a gene. The DNA for the CDR3 is TGTGCCAGCAGGAGGGGGCTTGGCACCGGGGAGCTGTTTTTT. Amino acid sequence: CASRRGLGTGELFF.

In this sample, this clone turned up once. J is TRBJ2-2 and V is TRBV29-1; 10 nucleotides match TRBD2. Trimming removed 2 bases from V and 6 bases from J; junction bases left unmatched: 6. CDR3 size: 15 residues. Germline CDR1 is SQVTM and CDR2 is ANQGSEA. CDR3 protein: CSVESEGLAAGELFF. DNA for the CDR3: TGCAGCGTTGAATCGGAAGGACTAGCGGCCGGGGAGCTGTTTTTT.

This chain joins TRBV27 and TRBJ1-1; perhaps TRBD1 as D (5 bases). Deletions cut 2 bases from V and 2 bases from J, with 15 bases between. Germline V gene lookup returns CDR1 MNHEY and CDR2 SMNVEV (reference sequence). The CDR3 runs to 16 residues. CDR3 nucleotide sequence: TGTGCCAGCAGTTTAAGGTCGACAGCTATTAACACTGAAGCTTTCTTT. Residues: CASSLRSTAINTEAFF.

This chain joins TRBV11-2 and TRBJ2-7, with 9 bases identical to TRBD2. J was trimmed by 3 bases and V by 4 bases; bases with no gene match: 1. The CDR3 runs 13 residues. Germline loops: CDR1 SGHAT, CDR2 FQNNGV. CDR3: CASSSTSGYEQYF. The CDR3 DNA sequence: TGTGCCAGCAGCTCGACTAGCGGCTACGAGCAGTACTTC.

This chain links TRBV2 with TRBJ2-2, with D unresolved. Trimming left V 5 bases short and J 3 bases short, with 4 bases between. CDR1 SNHLY and CDR2 FYNNEI come from the germline V gene. There are 12 residues in the CDR3. Here the CDR3 DNA reads TGTGCCAGCAGTCCATACACCGGGGAGCTGTTTTTT. This sequence encodes CASSPYTGELFF.

V is TRBV7-9 and J is TRBJ2-7; tentatively, D is TRBD1 (6 bases). The germline V gene has CDR1 SEHNR and CDR2 FQNEAQ (reference sequence). Trimming cost V 5 bases and J 0 bases, with 14 bases left between them. The CDR3 spans 15 residues. In DNA form, the CDR3 reads TGTGCCAGCAGCCTCGGACAGATTCCCTCCTACGAGCAGTACTTC. Translating it yields CASSLGQIPSYEQYF.